This TCR beta chain was sequenced in a study of response to subunit inactivated influenza vaccine. General study findings and limits: Each seasonal influenza vaccination, the authors suggested, recruits few new T cells.

Per germline, CDR1 MDHEN and CDR2 SYDVKM. This CDR3 is 16 amino acids long. Between the trimmed V and J ends, which lost 4 bases and 0 bases, there was a span of 12 bases. MiXCR was run by TCRdb on the RT-PCR reads, yielding one entry per CDR3 protein. This table has approximately 680,000 distinct CDR3 sequences, approximately 15% appearing once. This clonotype has just a few counts. Antigen specificity is unknown. This receptor was identified in a man aged 45-65 years who received an inactivated influenza vaccine. Source: PBMCs from blood, taken roughly 12 days after vaccination. This chain links TRBV28 with TRBJ1-4; the D is unclear. The DNA of the CDR3 is TGTGCCAGCAGTTCCCCGGACCTTGCAACTAATGAAAAACTGTTTTTT. Protein sequence: CASSSPDLATNEKLFF.